One and the same sample provided the 16 T cell receptor beta chains below, sequenced in a study of chemoradiotherapy in HPV16-positive cancers. Method: immunoSEQ multiplex PCR; TCRdb's copy keeps in-frame clones and lacks some. The sample shows about 8,100 clones, less than 75% of them seen only once. This specimen was collected from a patient who underwent chemoradiotherapy. These receptors all stem from a human donor with HPV-associated anogenital cancer.

The sample holds a few counts of this clone. The chain carries TRBV5-6 and TRBJ1-2; D is ambiguous. Germline V gene sequence: CDR1 SGHDT, CDR2 YYEEEE. This CDR3 spans 15 amino acids. V was cut by 2 bases and J by 4 bases, with 15 bases left in between. CDR3: CASSLFARESYGYTF. The CDR3 DNA is TGTGCCAGCAGCTTATTCGCACGAGAGAGCTATGGCTACACCTTC.

The chain links TRBV9 to TRBJ2-7; D is unresolved. This CDR3 is built from 15 residues. The V gene's germline CDR1 is SGDLS and CDR2 YYNGEE. The germline V and J ends were trimmed by 2 bases and 1 base, with 13 bases remaining between them. CDR3 sequence (DNA): TGTGCCAGCAGCGTCGGCGGCAACCCGTCCTACGAGCAGTACTTC. Translating gives CASSVGGNPSYEQYF.

This sequence joins TRBV7-2 and TRBJ1-6; tentatively, D is TRBD1 (5 bases). V lost 6 bases and J 10 bases, leaving 22 bases between the germline ends. CDR1 is SGHTA, CDR2 FQGNSA, per germline. The CDR3 spans 16 residues. The CDR3 loop reads CASSSNNGGLGSPLHF. As DNA, the CDR3 is TGTGCCAGCAGTTCCAATAATGGGGGGTTAGGGTCACCCCTCCACTTT.

This clone appeared a few times. This chain links TRBV27 with TRBJ1-1; D not resolved. The CDR3 has 13 amino acids. The ends were cut back, 4 bases at V and 1 base at J, with 7 bases in the middle. CDR1 and CDR2 (germline): MNHEY, SMNVEV (reference sequence). CDR3 protein: CASSSSQNTEAFF. CDR3 nucleotides: TGTGCCAGCAGTTCCTCACAGAACACTGAAGCTTTCTTT.

V usage is TRBV27 and J usage is TRBJ1-5; no clear D. The CDR3 is 16 residues long. Per germline, CDR1 MNHEY and CDR2 SMNVEV (reference sequence). Trimming left V 6 bases short and J 5 bases short, with 20 bases between. In nucleotides, the CDR3 is TGTGCCAGCAGCTCGGGCGTTAAGAGGTGGGATCAGCCCCAGCATTTT. Translating gives CASSSGVKRWDQPQHF.

The chain couples TRBV5-5 to TRBJ2-5; a weak D match, TRBD1 (6 bases). The CDR3 covers 14 residues. Looked up from germline, CDR1 is SGHKS and CDR2 is YYEKEE (reference sequence). The V end was cut by 0 bases, the J end by 2 bases, with 8 bases between. As DNA, the CDR3 is TGTGCCAGCAGCTTGGCAGGGGCACAAGAGACCCAGTACTTC. It codes for CASSLAGAQETQYF.

The CDR3 nucleotides read TGTGCCAGCAGCATAAACCGGGGGAGGGGGGAGACCCAGTACTTC. Translated, it gives CASSINRGRGETQYF. The V call is TRBV7-3, the J call TRBJ2-5; tentative D call: TRBD2 (7 bases). The ends were cut back, 5 bases at V and 5 bases at J, with 18 bases in the middle. CDR1 SGHTA and CDR2 FQGTGA come from the germline V gene. CDR3 length equals 15 residues.

This clone was seen only a few times. The rearrangement links TRBV11-3 to TRBJ2-5, with D tentatively TRBD2 (5 bases). V lost 0 bases and J 2 bases, leaving 10 bases between the germline ends. The CDR3 runs 15 residues. Germline loops: CDR1 SGHNT, CDR2 YENEEA. CDR3 nucleotides: TGTGCCAGCAGCTTAGAGGGGTCGGGGCAAGAGACCCAGTACTTC. It specifies CASSLEGSGQETQYF. The variable domain in full, with the rest retrieved from reference TRBV11-3 and TRBJ2-5, is EAGVVQSPRYKIIEKKQPVAFWCNPISGHNTLYWYLQNLGQGPELLIRYENEEAVDDSQLPKDRFSAERLKGVDSTLKIQPAELGDSAVYLCASSLEGSGQETQYFGPGTRLLVL.

This clone was counted only a few times. The chain recombines TRBV4-3 with TRBJ2-3; 11 bases match TRBD2. CDR1 and CDR2 from the germline V gene are LGHNA and YSLEER. The CDR3 totals 16 residues. Trimming cost V 4 bases and J 5 bases; bases outside gene matches: 8. CDR3 DNA sequence: TGCGCCAGCAGCCCAATTCGGACTAGCGGGTTAGATACGCAGTATTTT. This encodes CASSPIRTSGLDTQYF.

The chain couples TRBV6-1 to TRBJ2-1; 9 positions match TRBD1. This CDR3 spans 15 amino acids. Looked up from germline, CDR1 is MNHNS and CDR2 is SASEGT. Germline trimming cut 6 bases from V and 7 bases from J; bases unmatched to any gene: 10. The chain's CDR3 is CASRKTGGSLNEQFF. The CDR3 DNA reads TGTGCCAGCAGAAAGACAGGGGGATCTTTGAATGAGCAGTTCTTC.

V and J are TRBV7-3 and TRBJ2-2; tentatively, D is TRBD1 (5 bases). Germline V gene sequence: CDR1 SGHTA, CDR2 FQGTGA. This CDR3 is 14 amino acids long. V was cut by 4 bases and J by 1 base, with 7 bases left in between. CDR3 loop: CASSSQGNTGELFF. Here the CDR3 DNA reads TGTGCCAGCAGCTCGCAGGGGAACACCGGGGAGCTGTTTTTT.

The chain has TRBV28 and TRBJ1-5; TRBD1 agrees at 9 bases. Germline CDR1 is MDHEN and CDR2 is SYDVKM. V dropped 6 bases and J dropped 6; count of bases not matched to a gene: 6. The CDR3 length is 14 residues. The CDR3 loop is CASRLTGGGQPQHF. The CDR3 nucleotides read TGTGCCAGCAGGCTAACAGGGGGCGGTCAGCCCCAGCATTTT.

V is TRBV5-4 and J is TRBJ2-1; D may be TRBD2 (5 bases). The CDR3 totals 16 residues. Germline V gene lookup returns CDR1 SGHNT and CDR2 YYREEE (reference sequence). V was clipped by 1 base and J by 0 bases, with 11 bases between them. The CDR3 DNA is TGTGCCAGCAGCTTGAGGACTCTGTCCTCCTACAATGAGCAGTTCTTC. Translating gives CASSLRTLSSYNEQFF.

This chain connects TRBV4-3 to TRBJ2-7; 8 nucleotides match TRBD1. Germline V gene sequence: CDR1 LGHNA, CDR2 YSLEER. The CDR3 loop spans 15 amino acids. After removal of 1 base from V and 2 bases from J, the junction contained 4 bases not matched to a gene. This chain's CDR3 is CASSQVGDRTYEQYF. Here the CDR3 DNA reads TGCGCCAGCAGCCAAGTAGGGGACAGGACCTACGAGCAGTACTTC.

The chain combines TRBV4-3 with TRBJ2-1; D is tentatively TRBD1 or TRBD2 (5 bases each). The CDR3 length is 16 residues. Germline-derived CDR1 and CDR2 are LGHNA and YSLEER. V gave up 2 bases and J gave up 4 bases, with 15 bases separating them. The CDR3 DNA is TGCGCCAGCAGCCAAATTTGGGACGTGATATACAATGAGCAGTTCTTC. This sequence encodes CASSQIWDVIYNEQFF.

The rearrangement uses TRBV6-6 and TRBJ1-3; D not resolved. CDR1 MNHNY and CDR2 SVGAGI come from the germline V gene (reference sequence). Trimming removed 6 bases from V and 2 bases from J, with 8 bases in between. The CDR3 runs 13 residues. The CDR3 nucleotides are TGTGCCAGCAGCCACGGACCTGGAAACACCATATATTTT. It encodes CASSHGPGNTIYF.